This entry describes one T cell receptor beta chain. The data were taken from a study of breast tumors, draining lymph nodes, adjacent tissues. Axillary draining lymph nodes of breast cancer patients supplied the node samples. Germline V gives CDR1 LGHNA, CDR2 YSLEER. CDR3 size: 16 residues. Deletions cut 0 bases from V and 2 bases from J, with 14 bases between. A single record per CDR3 protein comes from TCRdb applying MiXCR to the multiplex PCR reads. Of 200,000 or so distinct CDR3 sequences listed, roughly 31% were seen once; the top ten hold 4.3%. This chain links TRBV4-3 with TRBJ2-7; D may be TRBD1 (6 bases). The sequence was collected from a female donor with breast cancer. Some clones in this sample may be carry-over from other donors' samples. The sequenced sample was axillary lymph node tissue. The CDR3 nucleotides read TGCGCCAGCAGCCAAGAATCGGCAGGGGTCCCCTACGAGCAGTACTTC. Translating it yields CASSQESAGVPYEQYF.